This T cell receptor beta chain comes out of a study of CD8+ T cells in alopecia areata. The overall study: Among treated patients, oral tofacitinib was administered at 5 to 10 mg twice daily. Treatment ran 6 to 18 months, with 6 months of follow-up afterward.

This clone came up a few times. The CDR3 has 11 residues. V lost 7 bases and J lost 6; bases outside the gene matches: 3. The V gene's germline CDR1 is SGHRS and CDR2 YFSETQ. Treatment reported: oral pan-JAK inhibitor, 5-10 mg twice daily. RNA extraction and reverse transcription yielded cDNA as sequencing template. Clones were read by immunoSEQ multiplex PCR, and TCRdb kept only the in-frame ones, dropping some. The sample carries 180,000 or so clones, roughly 46% recorded once. This sequence joins TRBV5-1 and TRBJ1-1; 7 nucleotides match TRBD1. The source is a human donor with alopecia areata. The specimen comprised CD8+ T cells sorted from blood, sampled at week 52, from a patient treated with tofacitinib. The CDR3 DNA follows: TGCGCCAGCCGACAGGGCCCTGAAGCTTTCTTT. Residues: CASRQGPEAFF. Complete variable domain (other parts from reference TRBV5-1 and TRBJ1-1): KAGVTQTPRYLIKTRGQQVTLSCSPISGHRSVSWYQQTPGQGLQFLFEYFSETQRNKGNFPGRFSGRQFSNSRSEMNVSTLELGDSALYLCASRQGPEAFFGQGTRLTVV.